Given below is one T cell receptor (beta chain) in context. The entry originates in a study of cytomegalovirus exposure and HLA in healthy donors. The PCR used 60 Vbeta and 13 Jbeta primers. Original methodology: There were about 88 million unique TCR beta chains by a later count, and about 11 million of them were shared. TCRdb's copy holds only in-frame clones and misses some; the assay was immunoSEQ multiplex PCR. The V and J calls and the clone size are those of that table, but D and trimming were determined from the DNA. The sample shows roughly 120,000 clones, roughly 74% of them seen only once. Germline CDR1 reads MNHEY; CDR2 reads SVGAGI. The CDR3 length is 16 residues. V dropped 3 bases and J dropped 3; count of bases not matched to a gene: 10. The study sampled nominally healthy donors, though unrecorded immune exposures were likely.

The J gene is TRBJ1-1, the V gene TRBV6-5, with TRBD1 matching 7 bases. Sequenced sample: PBMCs. The receptor comes from a woman aged 25 to 45 in good health and CMV-seronegative. The CDR3 reads CASSYIFRGRYTEAFF. The DNA of the CDR3 is TGTGCCAGCAGTTATATATTCAGGGGGAGGTACACTGAAGCTTTCTTT.